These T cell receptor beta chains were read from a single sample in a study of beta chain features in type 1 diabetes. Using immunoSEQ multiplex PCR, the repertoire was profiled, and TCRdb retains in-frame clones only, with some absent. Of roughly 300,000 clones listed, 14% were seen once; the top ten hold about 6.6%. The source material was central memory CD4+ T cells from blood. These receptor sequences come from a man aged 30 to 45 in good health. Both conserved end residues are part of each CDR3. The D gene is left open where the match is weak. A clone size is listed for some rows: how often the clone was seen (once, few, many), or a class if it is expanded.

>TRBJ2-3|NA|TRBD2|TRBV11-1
TGTGCCAGCAGCTACGCTAGCGGAGATGGAACAGATACGCAGTATTTT
CASSYASGDGTDTQYF
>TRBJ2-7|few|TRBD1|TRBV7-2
TGTGCCAGCAGACAAAACAGGGGGCTCGGGGAGCAGTACTTC
CASRQNRGLGEQYF
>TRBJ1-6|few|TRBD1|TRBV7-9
TGTGCCAGCAGCTCTGGGACAGGCGTAAATTCACCCCTCCACTTT
CASSSGTGVNSPLHF
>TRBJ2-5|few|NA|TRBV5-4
TGTGCCAGCAGCTTGGAGGCTAGTAAAGAGACCCAGTACTTC
CASSLEASKETQYF
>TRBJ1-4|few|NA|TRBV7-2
TGTGCCAGCAGCGCCCAGGGTGGCCGAAATGAAAAACTGTTTTTT
CASSAQGGRNEKLFF
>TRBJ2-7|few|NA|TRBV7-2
TGTGCCAGCAGCTTAGAGGCAGGGCTCTCCTACGAGCAGTACTTC
CASSLEAGLSYEQYF
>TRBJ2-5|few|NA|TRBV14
TGTGCCAGCAGCCAGATGGCGTGGCGGACCCAGTACTTC
CASSQMAWRTQYF
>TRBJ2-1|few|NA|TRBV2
TGTGCCAGCAGTGCAGGGGGGGGTGAGCAGTTCTTC
CASSAGGGEQFF
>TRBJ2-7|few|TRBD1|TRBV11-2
TGTGCCAGCAGCACCGGGACAGGTTCCTACGAGCAGTACTTC
CASSTGTGSYEQYF
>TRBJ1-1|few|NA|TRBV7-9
TGTGCCAGCAGCTTAGCTGGGCGTACGAACACTGAAGCTTTCTTT
CASSLAGRTNTEAFF
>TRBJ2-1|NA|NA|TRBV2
TGTGCCAGCAGTGTGGGACCGCCGAGCTCCTACAATGAGCAGTTCTTC
CASSVGPPSSYNEQFF
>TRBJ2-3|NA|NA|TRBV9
TGTGCCAGCAGCCCCAGCCCGTTGGATACAGATACGCAGTATTTT
CASSPSPLDTDTQYF
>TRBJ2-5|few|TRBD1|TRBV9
TGTGCCAGCAGCGCGCGGACAGGGAGGAGTTGGGAGACCCAGTACTTC
CASSARTGRSWETQYF
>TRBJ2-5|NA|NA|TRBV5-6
TGTGCCAGCAGCTTGGCGGCGTGGCAGACCCAGTACTTC
CASSLAAWQTQYF
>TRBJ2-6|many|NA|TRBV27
TGTGCCAGCAGTACCCGACGGGAATCTGGGGCCAACGTCCTGACTTTC
CASSTRRESGANVLTF
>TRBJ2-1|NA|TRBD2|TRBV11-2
TGTGCCAGCAGCCGGGCGGGGGGAGGCAATGAGCAGTTCTTC
CASSRAGGGNEQFF
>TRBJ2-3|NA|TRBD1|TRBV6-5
TGTGCCAGCAATATCATACAGGGGTCGGATACGCAGTATTTT
CASNIIQGSDTQYF
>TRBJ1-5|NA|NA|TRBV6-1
TGTGCCAGCACCGGACGGACAAATCAGCCCCAGCATTTT
CASTGRTNQPQHF
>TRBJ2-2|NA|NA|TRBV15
TGTGCCACCAGCAAGATTCGGGGTCCCGGGGAGCTGTTTTTT
CATSKIRGPGELFF
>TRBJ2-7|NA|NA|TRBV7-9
TGTGCCAGCAGCCGGGACAAGAGCTCCTACGAGCAGTACTTC
CASSRDKSSYEQYF
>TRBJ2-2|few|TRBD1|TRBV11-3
TGTGCCAGCAGCTATGAGGACAGGGTCACCGGGGAGCTGTTTTTT
CASSYEDRVTGELFF
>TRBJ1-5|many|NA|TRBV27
TGTGCCAGCAGTTTGTCCGGTGCGACAGCACGGGCCCAGCCCCAGCATTTT
CASSLSGATARAQPQHF
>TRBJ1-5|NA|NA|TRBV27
TGTGCCAGCGGGAATGGACAGTATAGCAATCAGCCCCAGCATTTT
CASGNGQYSNQPQHF
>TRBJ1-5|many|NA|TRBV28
TGTGCCAGCAGTTTCCGGGCTAGCAATCAGCCCCAGCATTTT
CASSFRASNQPQHF
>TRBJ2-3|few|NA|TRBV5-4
TGTGCCAGCAGCCCTGTGGGGGCTAGCACAGATACGCAGTATTTT
CASSPVGASTDTQYF
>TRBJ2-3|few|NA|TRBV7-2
TGTGCCAGCAGCCCCCAGGCACCCGATACGCAGTATTTT
CASSPQAPDTQYF
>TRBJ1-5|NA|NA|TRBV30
TGTGCCTGGAGTGGGGGAGTTAGCAATCAGCCCCAGCATTTT
CAWSGGVSNQPQHF